This T cell receptor beta chain is from a study of metastatic and nonmetastatic thyroid tumors. Background on the study: Repertoires from malignant and benign thyroid patients were compared across blood and tumor or nodule tissue. Study results and caveats: In blood and tumor, TCR beta diversity was reportedly significantly higher in malignant thyroid tumors than in benign nodules.

As processed by the authors: A distant-metastasis classifier for papillary thyroid cancer was built using CDR3 differences across clinicopathological groups. TCRdb re-called the PCR reads via MiXCR. TCRdb's processing, not the authors', yielded these V and J calls. The data show more than 40,000 clones, 28% seen once. Ahead of thyroid surgery, no patient had received treatment of any kind. Of note for this clone: Its antigen is currently unknown. A junction boundary mismatches the germline segment, possibly from a read error.

Germline CDR1 MDHEN, CDR2 SYDVKM. The CDR3 contains 18 residues. The chain combines TRBV28 with TRBJ2-1; 11 positions match TRBD2. The sequenced material came from blood. The receptor's source is a male donor with papillary thyroid cancer or a benign thyroid nodule (not recorded which). Some clones in this sample may be carry-over from other donors' samples. The CDR3: CASSSLTSGVPCYKEQFF. As DNA, the CDR3 is TGTGCCAGCAGTTCCTTGACTAGCGGGGTGCCCTGCTACAAGGAGCAGTTCTTC.